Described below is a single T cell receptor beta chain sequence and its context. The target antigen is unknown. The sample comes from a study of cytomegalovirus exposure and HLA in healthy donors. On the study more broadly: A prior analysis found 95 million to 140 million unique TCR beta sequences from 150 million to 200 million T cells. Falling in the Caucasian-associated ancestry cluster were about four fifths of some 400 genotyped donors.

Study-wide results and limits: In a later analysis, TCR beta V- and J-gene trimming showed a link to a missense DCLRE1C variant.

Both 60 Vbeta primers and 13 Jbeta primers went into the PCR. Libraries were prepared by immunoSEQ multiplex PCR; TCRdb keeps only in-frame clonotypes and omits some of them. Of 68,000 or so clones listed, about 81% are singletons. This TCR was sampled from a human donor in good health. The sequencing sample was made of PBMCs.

The CDR3 here is CASSVALQGATEAFF. The CDR3 DNA is TGTGCCAGCAGCGTAGCCCTACAGGGGGCGACTGAAGCTTTCTTT. This chain links TRBV9 with TRBJ1-1; 9 bases map to TRBD1. After removal of 0 bases from V and 5 bases from J, the junction contained 5 bases not matched to a gene. Germline V CDR1 and CDR2: SGDLS, YYNGEE. The CDR3 runs 15 residues.